This section outlines one TCR beta chain sequence together with its context. As yet, its antigen is unknown. The germline V gene has CDR1 SGHRS and CDR2 YFSETQ. J lost 7 bases, V lost 0 bases, and 13 bases had no gene match. The CDR3 has 17 amino acids. This entry is derived from a study of T cell responses to AZD1222 COVID-19 vaccine. Study-level points and caveats: Regions 160-218 and 743-854 dominated among vaccine-associated CD4 TCRs spanning spike. Compared with day 0, the breadth and depth of the Spike-specific TCR repertoire rose significantly after two doses of AZD1222. Unmutated variant regions are reportedly targeted by nearly half of spike-specific TCRs.

Repertoires were generated with immunoSEQ multiplex PCR, while TCRdb's copy carries only in-frame clones and drops some. The sample contains roughly 120,000 clones, around 83% of which appear only once. The material sequenced was peripheral blood, taken 28 days after the second AZD1222 dose. The source is an adult who received the AZD1222 COVID-19 vaccine. The V call is TRBV5-1, the J call TRBJ2-7, with 10 bases lining up with TRBD1. The chain's CDR3 is CASSLGQVDRGQWEQYF. The CDR3 DNA sequence: TGCGCCAGCAGCTTGGGGCAAGTCGACAGGGGGCAGTGGGAGCAGTACTTC.